The sequence of this T cell receptor beta chain was determined in a study of graft-versus-host responses after intestinal transplantation (dated by TCRdb to the early 2020s). Regarding the study in general: The transplants that recipients got were multivisceral, liver-intestinal, or isolated intestinal. After intestinal transplantation, graft-versus-host and host-versus-graft alloreactive T cell clones were followed in the graft, circulation and bone marrow using bulk TCR-beta CDR3 sequencing. A peak of at least 4% donor T cells among recipient peripheral blood mononuclear cells was the definition used for donor T cell macrochimerism. The cohort enrolled some 23 intestinal transplant recipients including one retransplant, and a few patients lacking pretransplant specimens were excluded. To identify alloreactive clones, pre-transplant mixed lymphocyte reaction products were sequenced and compared with unstimulated pre-transplant donor and recipient T cells. Every recipient was given anti-thymocyte globulin induction, then maintenance tacrolimus and steroids for 2 to 4 years. Samples from a few later patients were sequenced in-house on an Illumina MiSeq with MiXCR processing rather than by the commercial service. What the study reported, not specific to this receptor: Peak levels of circulating GvH clones were associated with declines in HvG clones early after transplant. GvH clones were detected in recipient bone marrow, and some appeared earlier in ileal mucosa or blood, consistent with an intestinal mucosal origin. Patients with donor T cell macrochimerism had high GvH to HvG T cell clonal ratios in their allografts. The conclusions were limited by the relatively low number and heterogeneity of the intestinal transplant patients.

According to the study, the label for this sample's time point signals: cells obtained before transplantation from donor or recipient. CD3+CD4+ and CD3+CD8+ populations were FACS-sorted from unstimulated pre-transplant donor and recipient cells taken from spleen or lymph nodes. Taken from cysteine to phenylalanine, the CDR3 has 19 residues. Solely the CDR3 DNA is kept, with 57 bases framed from the first base. The germline V gene gives CDR1 as SNHLY and CDR2 as FYNNEI. Germline trimming: 0 bases from V, 2 bases from J; junction bases outside gene matches: 12. Receptor amplification or capture employed the immunoSEQ multiplex PCR assay. In most patients, genomic DNA was isolated using the Qiagen DNeasy Blood and Tissue Kit and sent frozen to Adaptive Biotechnologies for TCR sequencing. For most patients, high-throughput TCR-beta CDR3 sequencing of genomic DNA was performed by Adaptive Biotechnologies. Concerning the study's data processing: TCR sequencing data were retrieved from Adaptive's ImmunoSEQ software for 15 to 20 patients, whereas a few other patients were processed with MiXCR and VDJtools. To correct CD4 versus CD8 sorting errors, any sequence found in both subsets at a frequency ratio below 5:1 was removed. CDR3 nucleotide sequences shared between donor and recipient were removed because the origin of such sequences could not be assigned. To be classed as alloreactive, a clone needed at least 2-fold expansion over unstimulated cells and a minimum CFSE-low frequency of 0.002% (template counts) or 0.001% (read counts). Clones detected in sequenced pre-transplant spleen, lymph node, or MLR CFSE-low populations of the donor or recipient were defined as mappable. The cumulative frequency of alloreactive clones was calculated as a percentage of all sequences, weighted by copy number. This immuneACCESS table, as held by TCRdb, lists in-frame sequences with V and J called but not all clones. Of the missing ones, under half trace to an unresolved V gene in checked studies; the others have no known cause. V, J and clone size were drawn from that table, and D and trimming were deduced from the DNA. This sample holds about 70,000 clones; approximately 80% were observed only once. The ten largest account for 0.39% of the sample.

On this clone itself: Its binding antigen is unknown. There are no base qualities to consult, and no much larger clone falls within one base.

The specimen comprised unstimulated CD4+ T cells sorted from spleen or lymph node cells, sampled before transplant. This receptor chain uses TRBV2 and TRBJ1-4, with 7 bases aligning to TRBD1. The receptor was derived from a human donor who was the organ donor for an intestinal transplant. The CDR3 corresponds to CASSEAGQTKWATNEKLFF. The nucleotides are TGTGCCAGCAGTGAAGCGGGACAGACCAAATGGGCTACTAATGAAAAACTGTTTTTT.